This T cell receptor beta chain was captured in a study of T cells after yellow fever vaccination. The overall study: Any fraction with a low cell number was prepared using SMART-Seq v4 Ultra Low Input.

This CDR3 comprises 15 residues. Germline CDR1 SGHVS, CDR2 FNYEAQ. Trimming took off 5 bases at V and 4 bases at J, with 17 bases between the two ends. In TCRdb, the 5' RACE reads were re-called with MiXCR into one record per CDR3 protein. Of under 200,000 distinct CDR3 sequences in the sample, around 7.3% were seen once. Note on this clonotype: Its antigen is still unknown.

Broader study findings: A limited proportion of clonotypes was detected within both the CD4 and CD8 compartments. From the bulk population, abundant clonotypes could contaminate and appear within FACS-sorted repertoires.

The input for sequencing was CD4+ T cells sorted from PBMCs, taken around 5 days after the first yellow fever vaccination. V gene TRBV7-6 combines with J gene TRBJ1-2; a possible D gene is TRBD1 (5 bases). This receptor was identified in a young man who received the YFV17D yellow fever vaccine. The CDR3 sequence is CASSPSGGVGYGYTF. CDR3 DNA: TGTGCCAGCAGCCCCTCTGGGGGGGTTGGCTATGGCTACACCTTC.